Following are 21 T cell receptor beta chains from one sample sequenced in a study of CD4 and CD8 cells across lung adenocarcinoma regions. TCRdb fed the PCR reads into MiXCR, producing one record per CDR3 protein. The top ten hold about a third of the sample, which has approximately 19,000 distinct CDR3 sequences, 40% to 60% seen once. Sequences were obtained from CD8+ T cells from the margin of a lung tumor. These TCRs come from a male donor with lung adenocarcinoma. The CD4 and CD8 labels of this study may be unreliable.

V and J are TRBV6-5 and TRBJ2-1; 12 bases line up with TRBD1. The assigned J gene may be wrong: the sequence end matches TRBJ2-5 better. The CDR3 length is 17 residues. The V gene's germline CDR1 is MNHEY and CDR2 SVGAGI. The CDR3 DNA sequence: TGTGCCAGCATTAGGGACAGGGGGCGCAGTAGGCAAGAGACCCAGTACTTC. Translated, it gives CASIRDRGRSRQETQYF.

Points on this clonotype: Germline and junction disagree at one end, which may indicate a read error. The chain couples TRBV10-2 to TRBJ2-6, with a weak D call TRBD1 (5 bases). The CDR3 is made up of 17 amino acids. The V gene's germline CDR1 is WSHSY and CDR2 SAAADI. The CDR3: CASSERQIISGAYVLYF. The CDR3 nucleotides read TGCGCCAGCAGTGAAAGACAGATAATCTCTGGGGCCTACGTCCTGTATTTC.

The V gene is TRBV20-1, the J gene TRBJ2-1, with 10 bases matching TRBD2. With the DNA end fitting TRBJ2-7 better, the J assignment may be wrong. The V gene's germline CDR1 is DFQATT and CDR2 SNEGSKA (reference sequence). The CDR3 contains 14 residues. The CDR3 spells CSARVASGSHEQYF. Here the CDR3 DNA reads TGCAGTGCTAGAGTTGCTAGCGGGAGCCACGAGCAGTACTTC.

This clonotype has more than one count but fewer than ten. A read error may explain this, as a much larger clone is one base away. The chain joins TRBV7-6 to TRBJ2-1; D is unresolved. Per germline, CDR1 SGHVS and CDR2 FNYEAQ. This CDR3 has 15 amino acids. V lost 4 bases to trimming and J lost 13 bases, with 23 bases between them. Written as DNA, the CDR3 is TGTGCCAGCAGCTCCGAACGGACCAGGCAAGAGACCCAGTTCTTC. Protein sequence: CASSSERTRQETQFF.

The chain couples TRBV10-2 to TRBJ2-7; a possible D gene is TRBD1 (5 bases). Trimming cost V 3 bases and J 0 bases, with 18 bases left between them. This CDR3 contains 17 residues. CDR1 WSHSY and CDR2 SAAADI come from the germline V gene. The CDR3 spells CASSERQIIPGSYEQYF. CDR3 in DNA: TGCGCCAGCAGTGAAAGACAGATAATCCCTGGCTCCTACGAGCAGTACTTC.

Relative to its sample, this clonotype is medium-sized. V is TRBV28 and J is TRBJ2-1, with 9 nucleotides matching TRBD2. Germline V gene lookup returns CDR1 MDHEN and CDR2 SYDVKM. The CDR3 length is 15 residues. Trimming took 5 bases from V and 3 from J; bases not matched to a gene: 5. Here the CDR3 DNA reads TGTGCCAGCAGTCCGACTAGCGGATTCTACAATGAGCAGTTCTTC. Its translation is CASSPTSGFYNEQFF.

This clonotype was counted between two and nine times. The chain recombines TRBV7-2 with TRBJ1-2; 11 nucleotides align to TRBD1. The V and J ends lost 1 base and 4 bases, in that order; junction bases with no gene match: 2. There are 15 residues in the CDR3. The V gene's germline CDR1 is SGHTA and CDR2 FQGNSA. The CDR3 region is CASSLGGQGGYGYTF. The CDR3 DNA is TGTGCCAGCAGCTTAGGGGGACAGGGGGGCTATGGCTACACCTTC.

This clonotype is labeled large. The V call is TRBV6-1, the J call TRBJ2-1, with D possibly being TRBD2 (6 bases). Germline lookup yields CDR1 MNHNS and CDR2 SASEGT. V lost 3 bases and J 2 bases, leaving 17 bases between the germline ends. The CDR3 has 17 residues. The CDR3: CASSDYRGITTYNEQFF. DNA of the CDR3: TGTGCCAGCAGTGATTACCGCGGGATTACCACCTACAATGAGCAGTTCTTC.

This chain joins TRBV4-2 and TRBJ2-7, with 10 nucleotides matching TRBD2. V was pared by 5 bases and J by 4 bases, with 11 bases of the junction left unmatched. CDR1 is LGHNA, CDR2 YNFKEQ, per germline. There are 16 residues in the CDR3. CDR3 residues: CASSSLTSGFIYEQYF. The CDR3 coding sequence is TGTGCCAGCAGCTCCTTGACTAGCGGGTTTATATACGAGCAGTACTTC.

The V gene is TRBV3-1, the J gene TRBJ2-2; D might be TRBD2 (5 bases). V gave up 3 bases and J gave up 6 bases, with 14 bases separating them. Germline loops: CDR1 LGHDT, CDR2 YNNKEL (reference sequence). The CDR3 covers 15 residues. DNA of the CDR3: TGTGCCAGCAGCCATAGGCTAGCTGTTTCCGGGGAGCTGTTTTTT. Its protein is CASSHRLAVSGELFF.

This sequence joins TRBV6-5 and TRBJ2-3; no clear D gene. Germline CDR1 and CDR2: MNHEY and SVGAGI. The CDR3 sequence is 14 residues long. Trimming shortened V by 1 base and J by 3 bases, and 8 bases separated the two germline ends. The CDR3 sequence: CASSYYSLTDTQYF. In DNA form, the CDR3 reads TGTGCCAGCAGTTACTACAGTCTTACAGATACGCAGTATTTT.

The chain recombines TRBV27 with TRBJ2-3; 11 bases fit TRBD2. The J call may be wrong; the DNA end is better matched by TRBJ2-7. The CDR3 is made up of 14 amino acids. Germline-derived CDR1 and CDR2 are MNHEY and SMNVEV (reference sequence). Written as DNA, the CDR3 is TGTGCCAGCAGGACTAGCGGGATGTCCCACGAGCAGTACTTC. Translated, it gives CASRTSGMSHEQYF.

The chain employs TRBV11-2 and TRBJ1-6; 7 nucleotides match TRBD1. The V and J ends lost 5 bases and 10 bases, in that order; junction bases with no gene match: 14. Per germline, CDR1 SGHAT and CDR2 FQNNGV. The CDR3 is 16 residues long. The CDR3 here is CASSGGGAGFGSPLHF. The CDR3 DNA sequence: TGTGCCAGCAGCGGAGGGGGCGCGGGGTTTGGGTCACCCCTCCACTTT.

This clonotype was counted at least ten times. The chain links TRBV7-8 to TRBJ2-5, with D perhaps assigned TRBD1 or TRBD2 (6 bases each). Germline V gene lookup returns CDR1 SGHVS and CDR2 FQNEAQ. Between the trimmed V and J ends, which lost 6 bases and 0 bases, there was a span of 11 bases. There are 14 residues in the CDR3. The CDR3 loop reads CASRGGQHQETQYF. CDR3 DNA: TGTGCCAGCAGGGGAGGACAGCACCAAGAGACCCAGTACTTC.

The DNA of the CDR3 is TGTGCCAGCAGCTTAGGTACGGGGACGGGTGAGCAGTTCTTC. It yields the protein CASSLGTGTGEQFF. The chain combines TRBV11-3 with TRBJ2-1; D tentatively fits TRBD1 or TRBD2 (5 bases each). V was pared by 1 base and J by 9 bases, with 13 bases between. Germline CDR1 reads SGHNT; CDR2 reads YENEEA. The CDR3 covers 14 residues.

The chain is built from TRBV10-2 and TRBJ2-1; 9 bases match TRBD2. V was clipped by 3 bases and J by 6 bases; unmatched bases: 9. The V gene's germline CDR1 is WSHSY and CDR2 SAAADI. The length of the CDR3 is 16 residues. CDR3 in amino acids: CASSDPNSGRVNEQFF. Written as DNA, the CDR3 is TGCGCCAGCAGTGACCCAAATAGCGGGAGAGTCAATGAGCAGTTCTTC.

This clonotype rates as medium-sized. This chain links TRBV10-1 with TRBJ2-3, with TRBD1 identical over 8 bases. V lost 3 bases to trimming and J lost 6 bases; unmatched junction nucleotides: 8. Germline V gene data show CDR1 as WNHNN and CDR2 as SYGVQD (reference sequence). The CDR3 consists of 15 residues. CDR3 sequence: CASSDYQGAADTQYF. For the CDR3, the DNA is TGCGCCAGCAGTGACTATCAGGGGGCTGCGGATACGCAGTATTTT.

The rearrangement joins TRBV6-4 to TRBJ2-1; D gene ambiguous. Germline CDR1 MRHNA, CDR2 SNTAGT. CDR3 size: 16 residues. The V end was cut by 1 base, the J end by 0 bases, with 10 bases between. CDR3 DNA sequence: TGTGCCAGCAGTGACTTACCGCGGAGCTCCTACAATGAGCAGTTCTTC. Translated: CASSDLPRSSYNEQFF.

This clonotype was counted ten times or more. V and J are TRBV6-5 and TRBJ1-1; 9 positions match TRBD1. The CDR3 is 14 residues long. J lost 4 bases, V lost 4 bases, and 4 bases had no gene match. Germline V gives CDR1 MNHEY, CDR2 SVGAGI. The CDR3 protein is CASSFGTGRTEAFF. DNA for the CDR3: TGTGCCAGCAGTTTCGGGACAGGGCGCACTGAAGCTTTCTTT.

This clonotype is medium-sized within its sample. The J gene is TRBJ2-1, the V gene TRBV6-5; possibly TRBD2 for D (5 bases). The CDR3 runs to 16 residues. Trimming stripped 0 bases from V and 3 bases from J, with 12 bases between. Germline CDR1 is MNHEY and CDR2 is SVGAGI. CDR3 residues: CASSYSVGVDYNEQFF. CDR3 nucleotides: TGTGCCAGCAGTTACTCGGTCGGGGTTGACTACAATGAGCAGTTCTTC.

This clonotype has more than one count but fewer than ten. In DNA, the CDR3 is TGTGCCAGCAGCGACAGCAACGAGCAGTACTTC. This translates into CASSDSNEQYF. The chain has TRBV6-4 and TRBJ2-1; a weak D match, TRBD1 (5 bases). The DNA end is more similar to TRBJ2-7, so the J call may be wrong. The CDR3 runs 11 residues. CDR1 is MRHNA, CDR2 SNTAGT, per germline.